The 22 T cell receptor beta chains below were found in one sample sequenced in a study of cytomegalovirus exposure and HLA in healthy donors (dated by TCRdb to the late 2010s). Library preparation was by the immunoSEQ multiplex PCR assay. The multiplex PCR relied on a mix of 60 forward primers for TCR Vbeta segments and 13 reverse primers for TCR Jbeta segments. TCRdb obtained this table from immuneACCESS and retained in-frame rearrangements with V and J assigned. These tables miss some clones; where compared with another copy, unresolved V genes account for less than half of the shortfall, and the remainder is unexplained. The sample table records about 180,000 clones; around 79% of these occur just once. Of the sample, over 2.5% falls within the top ten clones. The sample consisted of PBMCs. Every receptor here comes from a female donor in good health and CMV-seronegative.

The chain joins TRBV6-6 to TRBJ1-5; perhaps TRBD1 as D (5 bases). Germline loops: CDR1 MNHNY, CDR2 SVGAGI (reference sequence). Trimming shortened V by 6 bases and J by 1 base, and 13 bases separated the two germline ends. The CDR3 contains 15 residues. The chain's CDR3 is CASRTWGGSNQPQHF. The CDR3, as DNA: TGTGCCAGCAGGACCTGGGGGGGGAGCAATCAGCCCCAGCATTTT.

The V call is TRBV4-1, the J call TRBJ1-1; TRBD1 matches at 7 bases. The CDR3 spans 14 residues. The V gene end was trimmed by 1 base and the J gene end by 1 base; junction bases not matched to a gene: 0. Germline-derived CDR1 and CDR2 are MGHRA and YSYEKL. In nucleotides, the CDR3 is TGCGCCAGCAGCCAAGGACAGGGGAACACTGAAGCTTTCTTT. Translated, it gives CASSQGQGNTEAFF.

The chain has TRBV6-5 and TRBJ2-6, with unresolved D. Per the germline V gene, CDR1 is MNHEY and CDR2 is SVGAGI. Trimming cost V 6 bases and J 4 bases, with 10 bases left between them. The CDR3 has 14 residues. The CDR3 DNA reads as TGTGCCAGCAGCCTAACCTTCGGGGCCAACGTCCTGACTTTC. It yields the protein CASSLTFGANVLTF.

The CDR3 loop is CAIDGDNEKLFF. The CDR3 DNA reads TGTGCCATAGACGGGGATAATGAAAAACTGTTTTTT. The J gene is TRBJ1-4, the V gene TRBV7-9; D gene ambiguous. The germline V gene encodes CDR1 SEHNR and CDR2 FQNEAQ (reference sequence). The CDR3 extends over 12 amino acids. V was pared by 10 bases and J by 4 bases, with 10 bases between. The entire variable domain, with the rest obtained from reference TRBV7-9 and TRBJ1-4, is as follows: DTGVSQNPRHKITKRGQNVTFRCDPISEHNRLYWYRQTLGQGPEFLTYFQNEAQLEKSRLLSDRFSAERPKGSFSTLEIQRTEQGDSAMYLCAIDGDNEKLFFGSGTQLSVL.

The J gene is TRBJ1-3, the V gene TRBV7-6, with D tentatively TRBD1 (5 bases). Trimming stripped 1 base from V and 1 base from J, with 11 bases between. CDR3 length: 16 residues. Germline assignment: CDR1 SGHVS and CDR2 FNYEAQ. CDR3 DNA sequence: TGTGCCAGCAGCTTAGGCAGGGAAGGGTCTGGAAACACCATATATTTT. It yields the protein CASSLGREGSGNTIYF. The whole variable domain, filled in from reference TRBV7-6 and TRBJ1-3, reads GAGVSQSPRYKVTKRGQDVALRCDPISGHVSLYWYRQALGQGPEFLTYFNYEAQQDKSGLPNDRFSAERPEGSISTLTIQRTEQRDSAMYRCASSLGREGSGNTIYFGEGSWLTVV.

The chain uses TRBV6-1 and TRBJ2-5, with D perhaps TRBD2 (6 bases). V gave up 6 bases and J gave up 1 base, with 12 bases separating them. This CDR3 comprises 14 residues. The germline V gene encodes CDR1 MNHNS and CDR2 SASEGT. CDR3 nucleotide sequence: TGTGCCAGCAGGAGGGACTCGAGCCAAGAGACCCAGTACTTC. Translation gives CASRRDSSQETQYF.

The gene calls are TRBV9 and TRBJ2-6; the match to TRBD1 covers 10 bases. Looked up from germline, CDR1 is SGDLS and CDR2 is YYNGEE. V gave up 2 bases and J gave up 3 bases; unmatched junction bases: 5. CDR3 length: 17 residues. The CDR3 DNA reads TGTGCCAGCAGCGTGACAGGGGGCCTGGTTGGGGCCAACGTCCTGACTTTC. It encodes CASSVTGGLVGANVLTF. Full variable domain (rest looked up from reference TRBV9 and TRBJ2-6): DSGVTQTPKHLITATGQRVTLRCSPRSGDLSVYWYQQSLDQGLQFLIQYYNGEERAKGNILERFSAQQFPDLHSELNLSSLELGDSALYFCASSVTGGLVGANVLTFGAGSRLTVL.

The chain links TRBV7-2 to TRBJ2-4, with 7 bases identical to TRBD1. With 5 bases clipped from V and 1 base from J, the junction kept 8 bases outside the gene matches. CDR1 and CDR2 (germline): SGHTA, FQGNSA. This CDR3 region has 16 residues. CDR3 residues: CASSITGTVAKNIQYF. In DNA, the CDR3 is TGTGCCAGCAGCATAACCGGGACAGTGGCCAAAAACATTCAGTACTTC.

This chain connects TRBV4-3 to TRBJ1-1; D not certain. The length of the CDR3 is 15 residues. Germline CDR1 reads LGHNA; CDR2 reads YSLEER. Trimming cost V 0 bases and J 2 bases, with 10 bases left between them. The CDR3: CASSQDAVRNTEAFF. The DNA of the CDR3 is TGCGCCAGCAGCCAAGATGCGGTCAGAAACACTGAAGCTTTCTTT.

J is TRBJ1-1 and V is TRBV9; 7 bases fit TRBD1. This CDR3 has 16 amino acids. The V gene end was trimmed by 0 bases and the J gene end by 2 bases; junction bases not matched to a gene: 7. CDR1 and CDR2 from the germline V gene are SGDLS and YYNGEE. The CDR3 loop is CASSVGPGQRNTEAFF. The CDR3 region has the DNA TGTGCCAGCAGCGTAGGTCCGGGACAGAGAAACACTGAAGCTTTCTTT.

V gene TRBV30 combines with J gene TRBJ2-3, with D tentatively TRBD2 (7 bases). The germline V gene encodes CDR1 GTSNPN and CDR2 SVGIG (reference sequence). Between the trimmed V and J ends, which lost 8 bases and 5 bases, there was a span of 17 bases. This CDR3 is built from 13 residues. CDR3 in amino acids: CAQAGALGDTQYF. The CDR3 region has the DNA TGTGCCCAGGCGGGGGCGTTGGGAGATACGCAGTATTTT. The whole variable domain, remainder taken from reference TRBV30 and TRBJ2-3, is SQTIHQWPATLVQPVGSPLSLECTVEGTSNPNLYWYRQAAGRGLQLLFYSVGIGQISSEVPQNLSASRPQDRQFILSSKKLLLSDSGFYLCAQAGALGDTQYFGPGTRLTVL.

The V and J genes are TRBV19 and TRBJ2-7, with a tentative D call TRBD1 (5 bases). CDR3 length: 14 amino acids. From germline, CDR1 is LNHDA and CDR2 SQIVND (reference sequence). V lost 1 base and J lost 5, with 12 bases in between. CDR3 coding DNA: TGTGCCAGTAGTATAGGATTTCAGGGCAACGAGCAGTACTTC. Protein product: CASSIGFQGNEQYF.

This chain connects TRBV7-2 to TRBJ2-5; 9 nucleotides match TRBD2. The germline gives CDR1 SGHTA, CDR2 FQGNSA. V was pared by 7 bases and J by 4 bases, with 10 bases of the junction left unmatched. This CDR3 has 15 amino acids. The CDR3 is CASTRVAGDRETQYF. CDR3 bases: TGTGCCAGCACACGTGTAGCGGGAGATAGAGAGACCCAGTACTTC.

This sequence joins TRBV7-3 and TRBJ2-2; TRBD1 is a possible D gene (5 bases). Looked up from germline, CDR1 is SGHTA and CDR2 is FQGTGA. Trimming shortened V by 2 bases and J by 1 base, and 14 bases separated the two germline ends. This CDR3 has 17 amino acids. The CDR3 is CASSLPRQGGNTGELFF. DNA of the CDR3: TGTGCCAGCAGCTTACCCCGGCAGGGTGGGAACACCGGGGAGCTGTTTTTT.

The chain combines TRBV2 with TRBJ1-5; D not resolved. Trimming cost V 4 bases and J 7 bases, with 23 bases left between them. The germline V gene encodes CDR1 SNHLY and CDR2 FYNNEI. The CDR3 runs 17 residues. The CDR3 coding sequence is TGTGCCAGCAGTGGCTCGGGAGGGCAAAGGTTCGGGCAGCCCCAGCATTTT. Amino acid sequence: CASSGSGGQRFGQPQHF.

The gene calls are TRBV19 and TRBJ2-1, with D possibly TRBD2 on 5 matching bases. The CDR3 has 15 residues. V was pared by 7 bases and J by 4 bases, with 17 bases between. CDR1 and CDR2 from the germline V gene are LNHDA and SQIVND (reference sequence). CDR3 in DNA: TGTGCCAGTACCCCTCGGGCTAGCCTTTACAATGAGCAGTTCTTC. Translating gives CASTPRASLYNEQFF.

The chain links TRBV6-5 to TRBJ2-7, with D maybe TRBD1 (6 bases). Germline assignment: CDR1 MNHEY and CDR2 SVGAGI. The V end was cut by 8 bases, the J end by 4 bases, with 18 bases between. The CDR3 is made up of 14 amino acids. In nucleotides, the CDR3 is TGTGCCAGCTTTCCAGACAGGCTCAAATACGAGCAGTACTTC. Translated: CASFPDRLKYEQYF.

The chain recombines TRBV28 with TRBJ1-2; 9 bases map to TRBD1. Germline V gene lookup returns CDR1 MDHEN and CDR2 SYDVKM. The CDR3 runs to 15 residues. J was trimmed by 3 bases and V by 8 bases; bases with no gene match: 10. CDR3 DNA: TGTGCCAGCGGGGGGACAGGGATACTTTACTATGGCTACACCTTC. Translated: CASGGTGILYYGYTF.

The chain has TRBV11-3 and TRBJ2-7, with 10 bases that match TRBD2. CDR1 and CDR2 (germline): SGHNT, YENEEA. V shed 3 bases and J 2 bases; nucleotides not matched to a gene: 4. The CDR3 consists of 15 residues. The CDR3 is CASSFGLAGAYEQYF. The CDR3 DNA reads as TGTGCCAGCAGCTTTGGGCTAGCGGGAGCCTACGAGCAGTACTTC.

The sample holds one count of this clone. The chain employs TRBV28 and TRBJ1-1; a possible D gene is TRBD1 (6 bases). Trimming took off 6 bases at V and 10 bases at J, with 15 bases between the two ends. From germline, CDR1 is MDHEN and CDR2 SYDVKM. The CDR3 sequence is 12 residues long. The CDR3 DNA reads TGTGCCAGCAGCAGAGGGACACCCGGAGCTTTCTTT. This codes for CASSRGTPGAFF.

The chain is built from TRBV6-5 and TRBJ2-1; weak D call: TRBD1 (5 bases). The CDR3 extends over 14 amino acids. The germline V and J ends were trimmed by 5 bases and 0 bases, with 8 bases remaining between them. The germline gives CDR1 MNHEY, CDR2 SVGAGI. This chain's CDR3 is CASSRTNSYNEQFF. CDR3 coding DNA: TGTGCCAGCAGTCGGACAAACTCCTACAATGAGCAGTTCTTC.

This clone was detected once. The chain joins TRBV5-5 to TRBJ1-1, with no clear D. The CDR3 totals 16 residues. V was shortened by 0 bases and J by 2 bases, with 14 bases between the two germline ends. Per germline, CDR1 SGHKS and CDR2 YYEKEE (reference sequence). The CDR3 DNA sequence: TGTGCCAGCAGCTTGGTTAGAGCCTCAGGAAACACTGAAGCTTTCTTT. Its protein product is CASSLVRASGNTEAFF. Using reference TRBV5-5 and TRBJ1-1 for the parts outside the CDR3, the full variable domain is DAGVTQSPTHLIKTRGQQVTLRCSPISGHKSVSWYQQVLGQGPQFIFQYYEKEERGRGNFPDRFSARQFPNYSSELNVNALLLGDSALYLCASSLVRASGNTEAFFGQGTRLTVV.